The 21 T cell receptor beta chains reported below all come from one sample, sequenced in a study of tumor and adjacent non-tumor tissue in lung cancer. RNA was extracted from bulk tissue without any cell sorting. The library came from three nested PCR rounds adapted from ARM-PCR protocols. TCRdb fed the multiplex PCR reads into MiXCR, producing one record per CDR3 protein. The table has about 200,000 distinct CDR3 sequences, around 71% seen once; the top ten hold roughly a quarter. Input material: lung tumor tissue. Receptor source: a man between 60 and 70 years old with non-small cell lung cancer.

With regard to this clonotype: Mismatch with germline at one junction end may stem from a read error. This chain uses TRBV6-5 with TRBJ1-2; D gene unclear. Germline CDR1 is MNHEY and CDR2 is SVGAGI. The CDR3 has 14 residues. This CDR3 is CVSSFLADPKGYTF. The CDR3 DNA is TGTGTCAGCAGTTTCCTAGCCGATCCCAAGGGTTACACCTTC.

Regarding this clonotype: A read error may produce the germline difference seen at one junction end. CDR3 DNA: TGTGCCAGCAGCTTAGGATGCGGGACTATCAGATACGCAGTATTT. Encoded protein: CASSLGCGTIRYAVF. The genes are TRBV11-2 and TRBJ2-3, with 7 bases fitting TRBD2. CDR3 length: 15 residues. Germline V gene lookup returns CDR1 SGHAT and CDR2 FQNNGV.

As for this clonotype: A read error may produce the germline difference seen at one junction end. DNA of the CDR3: TGCAGTGCTCTAATGGACAGGCCTCGTAATTCACCCTTCCACTTT. This translates into CSALMDRPRNSPFHF. The chain combines TRBV29-1 with TRBJ1-6, with 7 bases fitting TRBD1. The CDR3 extends over 15 amino acids. CDR1 is SQVTM, CDR2 ANQGSEA, per germline.

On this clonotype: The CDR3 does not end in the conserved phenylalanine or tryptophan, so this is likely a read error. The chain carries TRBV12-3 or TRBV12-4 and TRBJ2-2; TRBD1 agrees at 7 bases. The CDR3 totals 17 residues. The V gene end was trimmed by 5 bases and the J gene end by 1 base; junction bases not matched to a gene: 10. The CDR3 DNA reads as TGTGCCAGCAGTGGAAGGTGGGGACAGATGAACACCGGGGAGCTGTTTTTA. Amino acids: CASSGRWGQMNTGELFL.

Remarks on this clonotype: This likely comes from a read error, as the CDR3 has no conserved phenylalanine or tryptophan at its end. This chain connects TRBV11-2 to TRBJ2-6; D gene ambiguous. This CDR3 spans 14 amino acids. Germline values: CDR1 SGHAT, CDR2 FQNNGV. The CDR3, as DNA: TGTGCGTGCACTCCTATCTCTGGGGCCAACGTCCTGACTTCC. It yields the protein CACTPISGANVLTS.

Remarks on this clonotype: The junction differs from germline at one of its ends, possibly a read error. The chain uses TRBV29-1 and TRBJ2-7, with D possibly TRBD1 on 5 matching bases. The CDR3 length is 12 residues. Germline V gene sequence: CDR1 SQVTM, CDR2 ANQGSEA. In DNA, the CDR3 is TGCAGGGTTGAGATCAGGGTAGGCGAGCAGTACTTC. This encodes CRVEIRVGEQYF.

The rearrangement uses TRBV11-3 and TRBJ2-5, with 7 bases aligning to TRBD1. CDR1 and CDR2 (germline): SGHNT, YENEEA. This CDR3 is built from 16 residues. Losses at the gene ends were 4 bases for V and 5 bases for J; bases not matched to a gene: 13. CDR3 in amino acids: CASSYRGQRGWETQYF. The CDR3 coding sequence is TGTGCCAGCAGCTATAGGGGGCAACGTGGTTGGGAGACCCAGTACTTC.

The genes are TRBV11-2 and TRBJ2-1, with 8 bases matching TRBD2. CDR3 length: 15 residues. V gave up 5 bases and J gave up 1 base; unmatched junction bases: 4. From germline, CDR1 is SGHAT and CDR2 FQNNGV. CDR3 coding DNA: TGTGCCAGCAGCCCAGCGGGAGATTCCTACAATGAGCAGTTCTTC. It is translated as CASSPAGDSYNEQFF. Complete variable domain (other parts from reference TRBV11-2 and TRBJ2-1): EAGVAQSPRYKIIEKRQSVAFWCNPISGHATLYWYQQILGQGPKLLIQFQNNGVVDDSQLPKDRFSAERLKGVDSTLKIQPAKLEDSAVYLCASSPAGDSYNEQFFGPGTRLTVL.

The CDR3 DNA sequence: TGTGCCAGCAGCCCGGGACTAGCGGGGAGGAACACCGGGGAGCTGTTTTTT. It is translated as CASSPGLAGRNTGELFF. The chain couples TRBV5-4 to TRBJ2-2; 13 nucleotides line up with TRBD2. The CDR3 contains 17 residues. Germline CDR1 reads SGHNT; CDR2 reads YYREEE (reference sequence). The ends lost 4 bases at V and 1 base at J; junction bases unmatched: 4.

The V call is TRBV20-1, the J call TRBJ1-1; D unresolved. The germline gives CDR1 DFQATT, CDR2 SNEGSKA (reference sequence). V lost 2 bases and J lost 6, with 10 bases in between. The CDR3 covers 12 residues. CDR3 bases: TGCAGTGCTAGAATGAATGAAGCTGAAGCTTTCTTT. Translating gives CSARMNEAEAFF.

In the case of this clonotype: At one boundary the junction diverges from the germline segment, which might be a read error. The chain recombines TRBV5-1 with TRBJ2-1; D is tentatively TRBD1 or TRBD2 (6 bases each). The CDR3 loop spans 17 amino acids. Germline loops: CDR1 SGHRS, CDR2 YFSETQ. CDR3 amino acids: CTSSFDPEGGSYIEQFF. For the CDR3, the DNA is TGCACCAGCAGCTTTGACCCGGAGGGGGGTTCCTACATTGAGCAGTTCTTC.

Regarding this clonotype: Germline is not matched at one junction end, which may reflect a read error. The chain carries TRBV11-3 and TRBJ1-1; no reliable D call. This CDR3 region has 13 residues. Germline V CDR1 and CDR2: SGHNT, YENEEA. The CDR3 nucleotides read TGTACCAGCAGCTCAATCCCGTCAACTGAAGCTTTCTTT. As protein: CTSSSIPSTEAFF.

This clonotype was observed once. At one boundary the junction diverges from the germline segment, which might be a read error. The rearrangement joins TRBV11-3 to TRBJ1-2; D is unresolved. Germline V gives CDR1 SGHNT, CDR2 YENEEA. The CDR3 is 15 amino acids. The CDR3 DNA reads TGTGCCAGCAGTTTAGTGACCGACGGCTCCTATGGCTACACCTTC. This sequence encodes CASSLVTDGSYGYTF.

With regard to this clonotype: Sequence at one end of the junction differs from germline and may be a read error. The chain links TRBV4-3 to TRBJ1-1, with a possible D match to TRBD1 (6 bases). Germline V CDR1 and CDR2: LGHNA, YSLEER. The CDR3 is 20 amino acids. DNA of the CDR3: TGCGCCGGCAGCCGTATCCTGATCTGGGGGCAAGGGGAGGGTAACATTGAAGCTTTCTTT. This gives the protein CAGSRILIWGQGEGNIEAFF.

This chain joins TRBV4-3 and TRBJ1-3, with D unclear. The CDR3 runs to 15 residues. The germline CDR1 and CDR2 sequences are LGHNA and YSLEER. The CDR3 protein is CGISQDHSSGNTIYF. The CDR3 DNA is TGCGGCATCAGCCAAGACCATTCCTCTGGAAACACCATATATTTT.

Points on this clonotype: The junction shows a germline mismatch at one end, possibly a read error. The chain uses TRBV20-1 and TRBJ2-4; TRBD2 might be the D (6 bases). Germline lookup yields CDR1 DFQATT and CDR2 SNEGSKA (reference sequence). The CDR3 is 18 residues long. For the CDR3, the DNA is TGCAGTGCAACCCAGTCCTTCACCATTCCACTAGCCAAAAGCATTCAGTACTTC. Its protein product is CSATQSFTIPLAKSIQYF.

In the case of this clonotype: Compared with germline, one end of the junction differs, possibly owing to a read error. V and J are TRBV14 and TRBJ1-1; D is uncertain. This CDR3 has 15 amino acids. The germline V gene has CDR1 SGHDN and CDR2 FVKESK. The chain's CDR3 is CATSQVREFGTEAFF. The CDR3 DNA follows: TGTGCCACCAGCCAAGTAAGGGAGTTTGGCACTGAAGCTTTCTTT.

The DNA for the CDR3 is TGTGCCAGCACCCCCGTTAGCATAGATACAGAGTATTTT. This encodes CASTPVSIDTEYF. V usage is TRBV12-3 or TRBV12-4 and J usage is TRBJ2-3, with unresolved D. V was shortened by 7 bases and J by 13 bases, with 21 bases between the two germline ends. The CDR3 extends over 13 amino acids.

In DNA form, the CDR3 reads TGTGCCATCAGCCGGGACCTGGTCGATGAGCAGTTCTTC. Its protein is CAISRDLVDEQFF. The chain has TRBV10-3 and TRBJ2-1; D possibly uses TRBD1 or TRBD2 (5 bases each). Germline V gives CDR1 ENHRY, CDR2 SYGVKD. This CDR3 comprises 13 residues. V dropped 6 bases and J dropped 8 bases, with 14 bases sitting between them.

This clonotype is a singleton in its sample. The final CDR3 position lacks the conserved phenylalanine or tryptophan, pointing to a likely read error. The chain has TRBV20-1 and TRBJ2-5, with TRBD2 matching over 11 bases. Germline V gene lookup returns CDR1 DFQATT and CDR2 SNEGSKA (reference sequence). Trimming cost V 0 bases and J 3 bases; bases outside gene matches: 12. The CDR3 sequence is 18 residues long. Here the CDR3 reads CSARDLTSGGPTKETQYL. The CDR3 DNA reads TGCAGTGCTAGAGATCTTACTAGCGGGGGCCCTACTAAAGAGACCCAGTACTTA.

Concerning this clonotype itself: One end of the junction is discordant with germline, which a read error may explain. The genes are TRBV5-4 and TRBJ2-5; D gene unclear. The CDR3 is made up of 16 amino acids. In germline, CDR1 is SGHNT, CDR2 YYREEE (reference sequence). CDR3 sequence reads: CASYRMGAADQETQYF. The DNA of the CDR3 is TGTGCCAGCTATCGAATGGGCGCAGCAGACCAAGAGACCCAATACTTC.